This T cell receptor (beta chain) was found in a study of cytomegalovirus exposure and HLA in healthy donors. Background on the study: Around 85 million unique TCR sequences came from HLA-typed donors in an early release.

Healthy bone marrow donors made up the donors. Concerning this clone: Its antigen is undetermined.

PCR amplification relied on 60 Vbeta primers (plus 13 Jbeta primers). Under the authors' procedure: Unique TCR beta chains numbered about 72 million in a later analysis, with around 10 million shared. Using immunoSEQ multiplex PCR, the repertoire was profiled, and TCRdb retains in-frame clones only, with some absent. V and J calls and clone size come straight from that table; D and trimming were deduced from the DNA. The table lists tens of thousands of clones, with roughly 2% in the top ten. The germline CDR1 and CDR2 sequences are SGDLS and YYNGEE. The CDR3 extends over 14 amino acids. Trimming cost V 0 bases and J 0 bases, with 7 bases left between them. The study's findings and limits: Upon later analysis, TCR association rates were observed to vary by HLA locus, being highest for DRB1 and lowest for HLA-C.

The V call is TRBV9, the J call TRBJ2-7; no definite D call. This clonotype originated in a woman in her 40s in good health and CMV-seropositive. The source material was PBMCs. The CDR3 DNA sequence: TGTGCCAGCAGCGTAGACATCGACTCCTACGAGCAGTACTTC. Its translation is CASSVDIDSYEQYF.